This is a list of T cell receptor beta chains from one sample in a study of blood T cell repertoires in COVID-19. The assay was immunoSEQ multiplex PCR, and TCRdb's table has in-frame clones only and misses some. The data hold 200,000 to 250,000 clones, with around 81% observed a single time. Sequenced sample: PBMCs or T cells enriched from blood (not recorded which). The receptor set was obtained from a woman aged 35 to 49 with acute COVID-19. Both conserved end residues are part of each CDR3. The D gene is left open where the match is weak. Expanded clones are given a class, and other clones once, few, many or no size at all.

v_call	j_call	clone_size	d_call	cdr3_nt	cdr3_aa
TRBV10-3	TRBJ2-2	NA	TRBD2	TGTGCCATCAGTGCTCGACTAGCGGGGGTGCGAGGAACCGGGGAGCTGTTTTTT	CAISARLAGVRGTGELFF
TRBV6-1	TRBJ2-7	NA	TRBD1	TGTGCCAGCAGTGAGACAGGGTTTTACGAGCAGTACTTC	CASSETGFYEQYF
TRBV7-3	TRBJ1-3	NA	TRBD1	TGTGCCAGCAGCTCATCAGGGGGCTCTGGAAACACCATATATTTT	CASSSSGGSGNTIYF
TRBV4-3	TRBJ1-4	NA	TRBD1	TGCGCCAGCAGCCAAGAAGGGAAAGGACAGGGGGCCTCAAAACTGTTTTTT	CASSQEGKGQGASKLFF
TRBV19	TRBJ1-6	NA	TRBD1	TGTGCCAGTAGGAGGGACAGGTTTAATTCACCCCTCCACTTT	CASRRDRFNSPLHF
TRBV20-1	TRBJ1-2	NA	NA	TGCAGTGCTAGTGGACATAACTATGGCTACACCTTC	CSASGHNYGYTF
TRBV5-5	TRBJ2-2	NA	NA	TGTGCCAGCAGTCCGACAAGCACCGGGGAGCTGTTTTTT	CASSPTSTGELFF
TRBV9	TRBJ2-1	once	TRBD2	TGTGCCAGCAGCGTAGCGGGAGGCACCCTCAATGAGCAGTTCTTC	CASSVAGGTLNEQFF
TRBV29-1	TRBJ2-7	NA	NA	TGCAGCGTCGGGGGTGGTACGAAGGGGAGTGGCTACGAGCAGTACTTC	CSVGGGTKGSGYEQYF
TRBV9	TRBJ2-3	NA	TRBD2	TGTGCCAGCAGCGGGACTAGCGGGGGGCCCACAGATACGCAGTATTTT	CASSGTSGGPTDTQYF
TRBV7-2	TRBJ1-2	NA	TRBD1	TGTGCCAGCAGCTACACGACAGGGGCCGGCTATGGCTACACCTTC	CASSYTTGAGYGYTF
TRBV6-5	TRBJ2-1	NA	TRBD1	TGTGCCAGCAGTTACTCCAGGGGGCGGTATGAGCAGTTCTTC	CASSYSRGRYEQFF
TRBV18	TRBJ1-2	NA	NA	TGTGCCAGCTCCCAAAGCGAGGCGAGCTATGGCTACACCTTC	CASSQSEASYGYTF
TRBV5-6	TRBJ1-6	NA	NA	TGTGCCAGCAGCTTGGGTCCGGGACTGTTGAATTCACCCCTCCACTTT	CASSLGPGLLNSPLHF
TRBV24-1	TRBJ2-7	NA	NA	TGTGCCACCAGTGACTCGACAGGCAGTTACGAGCAGTACTTC	CATSDSTGSYEQYF
TRBV19	TRBJ1-5	once	TRBD1	TGTGCCAGTAAGCCGGACAGGGGTGGAAGCAATCAGCCCCAGCATTTT	CASKPDRGGSNQPQHF
TRBV5-1	TRBJ2-2	NA	NA	TGCGCCAGCAGCTTGTCTACAGGGACATCGGGCACCGGGGAGCTGTTTTTT	CASSLSTGTSGTGELFF
TRBV19	TRBJ2-7	NA	TRBD2	TGTGCCAGTAGTGGGACTATCAACACCTACGAGCAGTACTTC	CASSGTINTYEQYF
TRBV5-1	TRBJ1-2	NA	TRBD1	TGCGCCAGCGGGGATACAGGGGGCGCCAAGGGCTACACCTTC	CASGDTGGAKGYTF
TRBV7-2	TRBJ1-5	NA	TRBD1	TGTGCCAGCAGCCCAGGACAGGGAAGTCAGCCCCAGCATTTT	CASSPGQGSQPQHF
TRBV19	TRBJ1-1	few	NA	TGTGCCAGTAGCCTAGGGGTGAACACTGAAGCTTTCTTT	CASSLGVNTEAFF
TRBV5-1	TRBJ2-2	NA	TRBD1	TGCGCCAGCAGCTTGGCGACAGGGTTGGCCGGGGAGCTGTTTTTT	CASSLATGLAGELFF
TRBV9	TRBJ2-1	NA	TRBD1	TGTGCCAGCAGCGTAGAGACAGGGGGCTTCTCTTACAATGAGCAGTTCTTC	CASSVETGGFSYNEQFF
TRBV7-2	TRBJ2-1	NA	TRBD2	TGTGCCAGCAGCTTAGCGCTGGGTAGCGGGAGGGCCTATGAGCAGTTCTTC	CASSLALGSGRAYEQFF
TRBV2	TRBJ1-2	few	NA	TGTGCCAGCAGTGCGGATGTAGGGCAGGGCCTCCACTATGGCTACACCTTC	CASSADVGQGLHYGYTF
TRBV2	TRBJ2-1	once	NA	TGTGCCAGCAGTGAAGACAGCTACAATGAGCAGTTCTTC	CASSEDSYNEQFF
TRBV11-2	TRBJ2-2	NA	TRBD2	TGTGCCAGCAGCTTAAAGCGGGAGGGGGAGCTGTTTTTT	CASSLKREGELFF
TRBV7-2	TRBJ2-1	NA	TRBD2	TGTGCCAGCAGCTCTCCGACTAGCGGGGGGGGCAAGTTCTTC	CASSSPTSGGGKFF
TRBV7-8	TRBJ2-5	NA	TRBD1	TGTGCCAGCAGCTTAGCGGGGACAGGGGATGGGACCCAGTACTTC	CASSLAGTGDGTQYF
TRBV7-8	TRBJ1-2	NA	TRBD1	TGTGCCAGCAGCTTAGGCGCAGGGGGCAACTATGGCTACACCTTC	CASSLGAGGNYGYTF
TRBV5-1	TRBJ2-5	NA	TRBD1	TGCGCCAGCAGCTTAAGACAGGGACGAGAGACCCAGTACTTC	CASSLRQGRETQYF
TRBV5-6	TRBJ1-4	many	NA	TGTGCCAGCAGCTTGGTGCAGGGATCAAATGAAAAACTGTTTTTT	CASSLVQGSNEKLFF
TRBV6-5	TRBJ2-5	NA	NA	TGTGCCAGCATCAACCAGGGGCCCAAGACCCAGTACTTC	CASINQGPKTQYF
TRBV19	TRBJ1-1	NA	TRBD1	TGTGCCAGTGGCGCGGACAGGATGGGCACTGAAGCTTTCTTT	CASGADRMGTEAFF
TRBV4-3	TRBJ2-1	NA	NA	TGCGCCAGCAGCCAGGGGAGCTCCTACAATGAGCAGTTCTTC	CASSQGSSYNEQFF